One T cell receptor beta chain is described in this entry. The antigen is undetermined. Other DNA sequences in the sample encode the same CDR3. Into CD45RA+ naive and CD45RA-negative memory subsets, the CD4+ cells were split. This entry belongs to a study of shared clonotypes between healthy human individuals. Template for every sorted-subset replicate PCR totaled around 200 ng DNA, approximately 30,000 T cell genomes. TCRdb's copy holds only in-frame clones and misses some; the assay was immunoSEQ multiplex PCR. Seen here are 1.4 million or so clones, approximately 98.5% observed once, and the top ten hold around 0.38%. Germline V gene sequence: CDR1 SGHAT, CDR2 FQNNGV. Between the trimmed V and J ends, which lost 1 base and 2 bases, there was a span of 9 bases. The CDR3 sequence is 15 residues long. General study findings and limits: Among several donors, roughly 5.5% of naive CD4 clonotypes were found in common.

This receptor was obtained from a young man in good health. The chain joins TRBV11-2 to TRBJ2-1; D possibly uses TRBD1 or TRBD2 (5 bases each). The sample taken for sequencing was naive CD4+ T cells sorted from blood. Sample subset: CD45RA+ positively selected. CDR3 amino acids: CASSLGGSAYNEQFF. As DNA, the CDR3 is TGTGCCAGCAGCTTAGGGGGGTCGGCCTACAATGAGCAGTTCTTC.